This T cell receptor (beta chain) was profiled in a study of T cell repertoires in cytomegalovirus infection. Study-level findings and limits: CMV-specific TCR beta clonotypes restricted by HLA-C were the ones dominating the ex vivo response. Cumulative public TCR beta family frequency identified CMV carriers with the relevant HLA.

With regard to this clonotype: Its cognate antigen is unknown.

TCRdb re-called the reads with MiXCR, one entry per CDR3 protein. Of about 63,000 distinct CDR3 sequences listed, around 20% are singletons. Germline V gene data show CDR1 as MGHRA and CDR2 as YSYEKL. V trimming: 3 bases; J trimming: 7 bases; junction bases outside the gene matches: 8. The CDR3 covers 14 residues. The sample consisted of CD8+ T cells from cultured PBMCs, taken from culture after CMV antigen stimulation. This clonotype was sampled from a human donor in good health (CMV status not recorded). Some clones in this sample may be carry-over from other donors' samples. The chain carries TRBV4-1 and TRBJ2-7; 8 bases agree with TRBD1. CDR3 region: CASSQPRGLREQYF. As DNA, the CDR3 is TGCGCCAGCAGCCAGCCCAGGGGGCTTCGGGAGCAGTACTTC.